The 10 T cell receptor beta chains given below trace back to one sample, sequenced in a study of vaccination and CD4 T cells after COVID-19. The Oncomine TCR Beta short-read assay sequenced DNA from cultured CD4+ T cells. TCRdb reprocessed the PCR reads with MiXCR, giving one entry per CDR3 protein. Of approximately 9,900 distinct CDR3 sequences listed, about 54% are singletons. Their cognate antigens are unknown. The treatment denotes: approximately 9-day PBMC culture with coronavirus spike peptide pools or control peptides (ViraFEST assay). Source material: CD4+ T cells from blood, cultured in vitro. These receptor sequences come from a human donor who had recovered from COVID-19.

The table lists this clonotype with a few counts. V is TRBV6-1 and J is TRBJ1-4; possibly TRBD1 for D (6 bases). Trimming pared 6 bases from V and 7 bases from J, leaving 15 bases between. The germline CDR1 and CDR2 sequences are MNHNS and SASEGT. CDR3 size: 14 residues. The DNA for the CDR3 is TGTGCCAGCAGACGGACAGCGGGTGGTGAAAAACTGTTTTTT. Amino acid sequence: CASRRTAGGEKLFF.

The rearrangement uses TRBV14 and TRBJ1-2; 7 nucleotides agree with TRBD1. CDR1 SGHDN and CDR2 FVKESK come from the germline V gene. Germline trimming cut 3 bases from V and 0 bases from J; bases unmatched to any gene: 13. This CDR3 has 18 amino acids. CDR3 sequence (DNA): TGTGCCAGCAGCCACGTCCTCGGGACAGCTACTACTAACTATGGCTACACCTTC. Translation: CASSHVLGTATTNYGYTF.

The chain recombines TRBV20-1 with TRBJ1-5; possibly TRBD1 for D (5 bases). This CDR3 has 13 amino acids. The germline CDR1 and CDR2 sequences are DFQATT and SNEGSKA (reference sequence). Trimming cost V 6 bases and J 2 bases, with 11 bases left between them. The CDR3 DNA reads TGCAGTGCCCGCCAGGGAGGCAATCAGCCCCAGCATTTT. It is translated as CSARQGGNQPQHF.

The chain has TRBV5-4 and TRBJ2-7; 9 positions agree with TRBD1. The CDR3 totals 14 residues. Germline V gene sequence: CDR1 SGHNT, CDR2 YYREEE (reference sequence). The V gene end was trimmed by 5 bases and the J gene end by 2 bases; junction bases not matched to a gene: 5. DNA for the CDR3: TGTGCCAGCAGAATGACAGGGGGACCCTACGAGCAGTACTTC. This encodes CASRMTGGPYEQYF.

The chain recombines TRBV20-1 with TRBJ2-5; 8 nucleotides agree with TRBD2. V lost 0 bases, J lost 4 bases, and 7 bases stayed unmatched. Germline V gene sequence: CDR1 DFQATT, CDR2 SNEGSKA (reference sequence). The CDR3 is made up of 15 amino acids. The CDR3 spells CSARDYRGGTETQYF. CDR3 DNA: TGCAGTGCTAGAGATTACCGCGGGGGGACAGAGACCCAGTACTTC.

The chain recombines TRBV7-9 with TRBJ2-7, with D perhaps being TRBD1 or TRBD2 (5 bases each). Germline V gene data show CDR1 as SEHNR and CDR2 as FQNEAQ (reference sequence). CDR3 size: 14 residues. V was trimmed by 7 bases and J by 5 bases, leaving 18 bases between them. In DNA, the CDR3 is TGTGCCAGCAATGGGCCCGGGGCTGAAAACGAGCAGTACTTC. It specifies CASNGPGAENEQYF.

This clonotype was seen a single time. The chain joins TRBV6-5 to TRBJ2-3; D remains unclear. Germline values: CDR1 MNHEY, CDR2 SVGAGI. The CDR3 length is 13 residues. V was trimmed by 0 bases and J by 6 bases, leaving 7 bases between them. Here the CDR3 DNA reads TGTGCCAGCAGTTACTCTTCCTCGGATACGCAGTATTTT. Translation gives CASSYSSSDTQYF.

The chain joins TRBV2 to TRBJ2-5; TRBD1 is a possible D gene (5 bases). There are 14 residues in the CDR3. Germline V lookup: CDR1 SNHLY, CDR2 FYNNEI. Trimming removed 4 bases from V and 1 base from J, with 10 bases in between. CDR3 DNA sequence: TGTGCCAGCAGTGGCAGGGCCCCCCAAGAGACCCAGTACTTC. Translated: CASSGRAPQETQYF.

This clonotype was counted once. The chain joins TRBV5-1 to TRBJ1-3, with D possibly matching TRBD1 (5 bases). The CDR3 runs to 14 residues. Germline loops: CDR1 SGHRS, CDR2 YFSETQ. Trimming stripped 4 bases from V and 4 bases from J, with 12 bases between. The CDR3 DNA reads as TGCGCCAGCAGCACGGCAGGGAGCGGAAACACCATATATTTT. It encodes CASSTAGSGNTIYF.

CDR3 residues: CSARDAGTYEKLFF. The CDR3 DNA is TGCAGTGCTAGAGATGCCGGGACCTATGAAAAACTGTTTTTT. The chain carries TRBV20-1 and TRBJ1-4; the D gene is possibly TRBD1 (5 bases). This CDR3 contains 14 residues. Germline CDR1 DFQATT, CDR2 SNEGSKA (reference sequence). Trimming took 0 bases from V and 6 from J, leaving 11 bases between them.